This TCR beta chain is from a study of technical replicates of blood from a few donors. From germline, CDR1 is LNHNV and CDR2 YYDKDF (reference sequence). V was shortened by 4 bases and J by 8 bases, with 14 bases between the two germline ends. The CDR3 extends over 14 amino acids. Here immunoSEQ multiplex PCR was the method, and the copy in TCRdb shows in-frame clones only, minus some. The table has roughly 72,000 clones, approximately 96% seen once; the top ten hold approximately 0.32%. This clone was recorded once. V and J are TRBV15 and TRBJ1-4; maybe TRBD1 (5 bases). This clonotype was sampled from a human donor in good health. Material for sequencing was T cells isolated from PBMCs. CDR3 residues: CATSTDRYSEKLFF. Written as DNA, the CDR3 is TGTGCCACCAGCACCGACAGATATAGCGAAAAACTGTTTTTT.